This TCR beta chain was sequenced during a study of T cell responses to AZD1222 COVID-19 vaccine. Study-wide points: Among vaccine-associated CD4 TCRs, coverage spanned spike, with dominance at 160-218 and 743-854. Targeting of unmutated variant regions was reportedly seen in nearly half of spike-specific TCRs. When two AZD1222 doses had been given, Spike-specific TCR breadth and depth rose. Baseline testing showed seropositivity in only six AZD1222 recipients.

Profiled with immunoSEQ multiplex PCR; TCRdb holds only in-frame clones, not every one. There are some 150,000 clones in the sample; about 90% occur only once, and around 4.5% lies in the top ten. As concerns this clone: Its antigen remains unknown.

CDR1 and CDR2 from the germline V gene are MGHRA and YSYEKL. This CDR3 spans 14 amino acids. V was cut by 0 bases and J by 6 bases, with 8 bases left in between. This clonotype was sampled from an adult in good health. The rearrangement uses TRBV4-1 and TRBJ2-2; perhaps D is TRBD1 or TRBD2 (5 bases each). Sample: peripheral blood, taken on day 0 of MenACWY control vaccination. The CDR3 loop is CASSQEEGSGELFF. The CDR3 DNA sequence: TGCGCCAGCAGCCAAGAAGAGGGGTCCGGGGAGCTGTTTTTT.